This paragraph reports one T cell receptor (beta chain). Its antigen is as yet unknown. This sample is part of a study of T cell responses to AZD1222 COVID-19 vaccine. Study-wide findings and caveats: Dominant CD4 TCR responses targeted spike regions 160-218 and 743-854.

From germline, CDR1 is LNHNV and CDR2 YYDKDF (reference sequence). This CDR3 has 17 amino acids. V dropped 0 bases and J dropped 8 bases, with 22 bases sitting between them. Only in-frame clones appear in the TCRdb table, and some are missing; sequencing was by immunoSEQ multiplex PCR. The sample lists more than 90,000 clones; 88% were seen once. Source: peripheral blood, taken 28 days after the second AZD1222 dose. The TCR originated in an adult who received the AZD1222 COVID-19 vaccine. The genes are TRBV15 and TRBJ1-2; D gene uncertain. This chain's CDR3 is CATSRDFLKEGGKGYTF. In nucleotides, the CDR3 is TGTGCCACCAGCAGAGATTTCCTCAAAGAGGGTGGGAAAGGCTACACCTTC. The full variable domain, with the rest looked up from reference TRBV15 and TRBJ1-2, is DAMVIQNPRYQVTQFGKPVTLSCSQTLNHNVMYWYQQKSSQAPKLLFHYYDKDFNNEADTPDNFQSRRPNTSFCFLDIRSPGLGDTAMYLCATSRDFLKEGGKGYTFGSGTRLTVV.